This T cell receptor beta chain originates from a study of cytomegalovirus exposure and HLA in healthy donors (dated by TCRdb to 2016 to 2017). Background for the entire study: A later analysis indicated that the 95 to 150 validation repertoires were generated on the platform also employed for the 700 or so repertoires of the first cohort. In addition to the first cohort of approximately 670 subjects, a separate validation cohort of 120 different subjects was used. The study aimed to test whether cataloging public T cell receptors could reveal signatures of past pathogen exposure. To predict cytomegalovirus infection status, the study brought together high-throughput TCR immunosequencing, statistical association of individual TCRs with disease status, and machine learning. The research as a whole found: A total of 164 TCR beta chains were listed by the study as associated with cytomegalovirus. In vitro tests confirmed that a few of the cytomegalovirus-associated TCR beta chains recognize cytomegalovirus antigens. Subsequent analysis determined that TCRs grouped into clusters in the first cohort also showed a tendency toward co-occurrence across the approximately 120 validation repertoires, and roughly 95% of cluster scores exceeded 0. The authors suggested that the approach could potentially be generalized to other disease states and immunological phenotypes. The classifier was reported to diagnose cytomegalovirus status with high specificity and sensitivity in both the original cohort and the validation cohort. A later analysis had no HLA typing for the validation cohort, so co-occurrence there was scored across all 110 or so repertoires. Most TCR sequences were observed very rarely across donors, whereas some public TCRs were present in many individuals.

Separate from the roughly 650-subject first cohort, the validation cohort of about 110 subjects was the group to which the donors belonged. With regard to this clone: Its target antigen remains unknown. No much larger clone exists at a distance of one base, and base qualities are not known.

The library was generated by the immunoSEQ multiplex PCR assay. For the original study's pipeline: A statistical classification framework was built to diagnose cytomegalovirus status from the catalog of TCR beta chain sequences. TCRdb re-hosts the immuneACCESS table, in-frame sequences only. Its copies lack some clones; in the studies checked, an unresolved V gene accounts for under half of them, and the cause for the rest is not known. V and J calls and clone size are copied from that table; D and trimming were computed from the DNA. The sample table records 65,000 or so clones; roughly 94% of these occur just once. The top ten hold nearly 4.5% of the sample. CDR1 and CDR2 are read off the germline V gene as MDHEN and SYDVKM. The V end gives up 5 bases and the J end 3 bases, leaving 1 base in the junction not matched to a gene. Counted from cysteine to phenylalanine, this CDR3 has 12 amino acids. Only the CDR3 DNA is retained, 36 bases long and in frame from the first base.

The sequenced sample consisted of PBMCs. The V and J genes are TRBV28 and TRBJ2-7, with TRBD1 identical over 7 junction bases. This receptor was taken from a man between 18 and 29 years old in good health and CMV-seropositive. The bases read TGTGCCAGCAGTCGGACAGGCTACGAGCAGTACTTC. Its coded protein is CASSRTGYEQYF. Full variable domain (CDR3 extended with the reference TRBV28 and TRBJ2-7 proteins): DVKVTQSSRYLVKRTGEKVFLECVQDMDHENMFWYRQDPGLGLRLIYFSYDVKMKEKGDIPEGYSVSREKKERFSLILESASTNQTSMYLCASSRTGYEQYFGPGTRLTVT.